Described below is a single T cell receptor (beta chain) sequence and its context. Germline V CDR1 and CDR2: SQVTM, ANQGSEA. V was pared by 5 bases and J by 5 bases, with 2 bases of the junction left unmatched. This CDR3 region has 12 residues. Original processing methods: Reference gene primers were amplified, and this amplification served to estimate nucleated cell counts. Method: immunoSEQ multiplex PCR; TCRdb's copy keeps in-frame clones and lacks some. Clone size and the V and J calls come from that table; the DNA yielded D and trimming. The repertoire has fewer than 200,000 clones, 87% of them found once; the top ten carry about 3.9%. These data are taken from a study of blood T cell repertoires in COVID-19. Across the whole study: Samples taken during acute and convalescent COVID-19 were collected in the United States, Italy and Spain. PBMCs, B-cell-depleted T cells, or T cells were the source of the cDNA or gDNA that made up the material.

The chain has TRBV29-1 and TRBJ2-2; 7 bases map to TRBD1. This receptor was obtained from a woman aged 55 to 70 who had recovered from COVID-19. The sample taken for sequencing was peripheral blood. The DNA for the CDR3 is TGCAGCGTTCAACAGGGGACCGGGGAGCTGTTTTTT. It codes for CSVQQGTGELFF.